The rows below give T cell receptor beta chains drawn from one sample of a study of cytomegalovirus exposure and HLA in healthy donors. The method was immunoSEQ multiplex PCR; TCRdb's version includes in-frame clones alone and lacks a portion of them. The sample yields some 100,000 clones, roughly 77% seen once. Sample: PBMCs. The source is a man aged 45-65 years in good health and CMV-seropositive. CDR3s include the opening cysteine and the closing phenylalanine or tryptophan. The D gene is left open where the match is weak.

d_gene	v_gene	j_gene	CDR3aa
TRBD1	TRBV6-5	TRBJ2-3	CASSYGQGVTDTQYF
-	TRBV5-4	TRBJ2-7	CASSLEGYEQYF
TRBD2	TRBV5-1	TRBJ2-1	CASSLYGFGGDSYNEQFF
-	TRBV25-1	TRBJ1-1	CASSESGGLNTEAFF
-	TRBV25-1	TRBJ2-7	CASSEGWGRGSYEQYF
-	TRBV28	TRBJ1-2	CASSLIQGNYGYTF
-	TRBV19	TRBJ2-6	CASSVSTGSGANVLTF
-	TRBV5-4	TRBJ1-1	CASSYPRQGYTEAFF
TRBD2	TRBV7-9	TRBJ2-3	CASSLASGSSDTQYF
-	TRBV28	TRBJ1-5	CASSEGREPQHF
-	TRBV6-6	TRBJ2-1	CASSSPGQSNEQFF
-	TRBV25-1	TRBJ2-7	CASSEKAWGGEQYF
-	TRBV18	TRBJ1-3	CASSTNSLISGNTIYF
-	TRBV6-1	TRBJ1-6	CASSEAWDNRSPLHF
TRBD1	TRBV30	TRBJ1-3	CACGQGSGNTIYF
-	TRBV29-1	TRBJ2-1	CSVAPRVSYNEQFF
-	TRBV9	TRBJ1-1	CASSPLREAFF
-	TRBV5-1	TRBJ2-3	CASSLYSPTDTQYF
TRBD1	TRBV19	TRBJ1-5	CASNPGQGQPQHF
-	TRBV6-8	TRBJ2-1	CATQFGTSIRGSYNEQFF
TRBD1	TRBV19	TRBJ2-1	CASSRTGNNEQFF
-	TRBV2	TRBJ2-3	CASSDSTAPTDTQYF
-	TRBV1	TRBJ2-4	CTSSPTSGAKNIQYF
TRBD1	TRBV7-9	TRBJ1-1	CASSLLQGTEAFF
-	TRBV29-1	TRBJ2-4	CSVEDRAPKNIQYF
-	TRBV4-1	TRBJ1-4	CASSQESLRREKLFF
-	TRBV5-6	TRBJ2-2	CASSLGQLNTGELFF
-	TRBV19	TRBJ2-7	CASRDSSAYEQYF
-	TRBV6-5	TRBJ2-3	CASRRRGDSTDTQYF
TRBD1	TRBV6-1	TRBJ1-6	CASSGVRTGHSPLHF